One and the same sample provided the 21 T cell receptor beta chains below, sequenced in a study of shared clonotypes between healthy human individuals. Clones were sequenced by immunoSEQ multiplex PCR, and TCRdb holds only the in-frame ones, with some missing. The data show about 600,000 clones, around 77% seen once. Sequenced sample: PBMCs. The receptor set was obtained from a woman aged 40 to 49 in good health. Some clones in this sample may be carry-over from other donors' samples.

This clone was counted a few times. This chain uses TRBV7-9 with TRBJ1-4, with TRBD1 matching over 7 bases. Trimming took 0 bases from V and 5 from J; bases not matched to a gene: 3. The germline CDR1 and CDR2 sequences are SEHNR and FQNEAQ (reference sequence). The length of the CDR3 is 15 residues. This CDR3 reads CASSLAMTGNEKLFF. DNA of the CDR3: TGTGCCAGCAGCTTAGCAATGACAGGGAATGAAAAACTGTTTTTT.

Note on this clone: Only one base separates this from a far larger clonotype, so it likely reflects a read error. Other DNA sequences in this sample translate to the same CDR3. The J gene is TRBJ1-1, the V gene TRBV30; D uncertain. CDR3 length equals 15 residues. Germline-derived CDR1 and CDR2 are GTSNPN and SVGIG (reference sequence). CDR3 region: CAWTPKEGRNTEAFF. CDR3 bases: TGTGCCTGGACCCCGAAGGAGGGCAGGAACACTGAAGCCTTCTTT. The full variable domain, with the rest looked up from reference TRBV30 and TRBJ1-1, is SQTIHQWPATLVQPVGSPLSLECTVEGTSNPNLYWYRQAAGRGLQLLFYSVGIGQISSEVPQNLSASRPQDRQFILSSKKLLLSDSGFYLCAWTPKEGRNTEAFFGQGTRLTVV.

The CDR3: CASSQGAGVSYEQYF. For the CDR3, the DNA is TGCGCCAGCAGCCAAGGGGCGGGGGTTTCCTACGAGCAGTACTTC. The chain employs TRBV4-3 and TRBJ2-7; 7 nucleotides agree with TRBD2. This CDR3 region has 15 residues. Unmatched junction bases numbered 4, after V lost 1 base and J lost 1 base. Germline lookup yields CDR1 LGHNA and CDR2 YSLEER.

This chain's CDR3 is CASARGLPSNTGELFF. DNA for the CDR3: TGTGCCAGCGCGCGGGGGCTCCCGTCGAACACCGGGGAGCTGTTTTTT. The chain joins TRBV5-4 to TRBJ2-2, with a tentative D call TRBD2 (7 bases). V lost 7 bases and J 0 bases, leaving 16 bases between the germline ends. The CDR3 spans 16 residues. Germline CDR1 SGHNT, CDR2 YYREEE (reference sequence).

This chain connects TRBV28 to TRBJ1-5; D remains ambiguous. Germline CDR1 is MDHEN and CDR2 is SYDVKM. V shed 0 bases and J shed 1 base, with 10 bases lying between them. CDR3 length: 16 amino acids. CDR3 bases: TGTGCCAGCAGTTTATGGGGGTTGGGGAGCAATCAGCCCCAGCATTTT. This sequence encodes CASSLWGLGSNQPQHF.

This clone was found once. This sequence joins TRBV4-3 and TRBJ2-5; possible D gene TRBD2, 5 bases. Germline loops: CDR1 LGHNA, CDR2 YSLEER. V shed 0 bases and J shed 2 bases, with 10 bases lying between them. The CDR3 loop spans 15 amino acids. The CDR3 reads CASSQDGNRQETQYF. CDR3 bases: TGCGCCAGCAGCCAAGACGGGAACAGACAAGAGACCCAGTACTTC.

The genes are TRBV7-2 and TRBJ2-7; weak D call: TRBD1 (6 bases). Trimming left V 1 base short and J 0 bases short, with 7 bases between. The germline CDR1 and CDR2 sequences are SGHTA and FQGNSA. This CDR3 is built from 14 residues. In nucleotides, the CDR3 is TGTGCCAGCAGCTTAGGGACAGCCTCCTACGAGCAGTACTTC. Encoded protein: CASSLGTASYEQYF. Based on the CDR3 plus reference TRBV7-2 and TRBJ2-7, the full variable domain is GAGVSQSPSNKVTEKGKDVELRCDPISGHTALYWYRQSLGQGLEFLIYFQGNSAPDKSGLPSDRFSAERTGGSVSTLTIQRTQQEDSAVYLCASSLGTASYEQYFGPGTRLTVT.

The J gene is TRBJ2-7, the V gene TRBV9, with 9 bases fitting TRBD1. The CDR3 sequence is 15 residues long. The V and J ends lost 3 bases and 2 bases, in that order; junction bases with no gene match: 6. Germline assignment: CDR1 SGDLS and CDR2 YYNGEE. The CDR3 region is CASSADRGGPYEQYF. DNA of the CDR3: TGTGCCAGCAGCGCGGACAGGGGTGGTCCCTACGAGCAGTACTTC.

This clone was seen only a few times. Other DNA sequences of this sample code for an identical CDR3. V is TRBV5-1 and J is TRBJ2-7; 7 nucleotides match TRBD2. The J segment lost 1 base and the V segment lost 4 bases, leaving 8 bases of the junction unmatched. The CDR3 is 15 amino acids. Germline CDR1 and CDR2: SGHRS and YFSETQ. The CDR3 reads CASSLSGTRSYEQYF. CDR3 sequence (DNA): TGCGCCAGCAGCCTAAGCGGGACCAGATCCTACGAGCAGTACTTC.

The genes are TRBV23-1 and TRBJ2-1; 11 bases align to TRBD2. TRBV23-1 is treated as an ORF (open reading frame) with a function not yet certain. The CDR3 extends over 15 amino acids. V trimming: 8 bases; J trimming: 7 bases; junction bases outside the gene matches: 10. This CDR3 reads CASFTRLAGMNEQFF. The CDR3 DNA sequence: TGCGCCAGCTTCACGAGACTAGCGGGAATGAATGAGCAGTTCTTC.

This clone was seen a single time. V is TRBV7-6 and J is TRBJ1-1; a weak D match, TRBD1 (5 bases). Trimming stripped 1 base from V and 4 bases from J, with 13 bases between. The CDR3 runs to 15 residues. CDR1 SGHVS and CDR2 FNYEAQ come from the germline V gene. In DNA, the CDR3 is TGTGCCAGCAGCTTAGGTTTCGGAGGGACCACTGAAGCTTTCTTT. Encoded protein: CASSLGFGGTTEAFF.

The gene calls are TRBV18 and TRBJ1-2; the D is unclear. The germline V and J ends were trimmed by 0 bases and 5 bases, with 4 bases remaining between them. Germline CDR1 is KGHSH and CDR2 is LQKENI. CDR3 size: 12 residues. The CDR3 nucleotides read TGTGCCAGCTCACCACCTGAGTATGGCTACACCTTC. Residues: CASSPPEYGYTF.

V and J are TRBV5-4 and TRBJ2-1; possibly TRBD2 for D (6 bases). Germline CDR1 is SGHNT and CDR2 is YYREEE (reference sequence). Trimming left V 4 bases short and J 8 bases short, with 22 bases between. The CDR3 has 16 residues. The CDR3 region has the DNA TGTGCCAGCAGCAATGGGGGGAGTAGGGGAGTCGATGAGCAGTTCTTC. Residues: CASSNGGSRGVDEQFF. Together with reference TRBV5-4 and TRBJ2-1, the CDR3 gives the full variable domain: ETGVTQSPTHLIKTRGQQVTLRCSSQSGHNTVSWYQQALGQGPQFIFQYYREEENGRGNFPPRFSGLQFPNYSSELNVNALELDDSALYLCASSNGGSRGVDEQFFGPGTRLTVL.

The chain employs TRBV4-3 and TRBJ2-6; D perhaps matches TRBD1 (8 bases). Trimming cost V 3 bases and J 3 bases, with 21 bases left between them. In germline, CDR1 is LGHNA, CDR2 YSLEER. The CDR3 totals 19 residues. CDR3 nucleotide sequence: TGCGCCAGCAGCCACGAACGGACAGGGAGGGCCTTTGGGGCCAACGTCCTGACTTTC. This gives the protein CASSHERTGRAFGANVLTF.

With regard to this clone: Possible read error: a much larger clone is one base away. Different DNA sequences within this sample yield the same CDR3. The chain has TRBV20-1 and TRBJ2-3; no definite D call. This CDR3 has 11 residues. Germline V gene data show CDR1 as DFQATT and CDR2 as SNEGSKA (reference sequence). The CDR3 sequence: CSAAPGDTQYF. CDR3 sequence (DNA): TGCAGTGCTGCCCCCGGAGATACGCAGTACTTT.

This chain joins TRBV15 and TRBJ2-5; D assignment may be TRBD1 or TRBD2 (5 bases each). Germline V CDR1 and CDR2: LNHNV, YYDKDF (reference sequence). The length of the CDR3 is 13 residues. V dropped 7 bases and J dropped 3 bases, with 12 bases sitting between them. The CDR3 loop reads CATTWGTKETQYF. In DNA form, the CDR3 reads TGTGCCACCACGTGGGGGACCAAAGAGACCCAGTACTTC.

The CDR3 DNA reads TGTGCCAGCAGTTTGCCCGGGACTAGCGGGAGCTTTTTTTCAGATACGCAGTATTTT. Translation: CASSLPGTSGSFFSDTQYF. This chain joins TRBV28 and TRBJ2-3; 14 bases match TRBD2. There are 19 residues in the CDR3. With V trimmed by 3 bases and J by 4 bases, 12 bases remained unmatched. Germline V CDR1 and CDR2: MDHEN, SYDVKM.

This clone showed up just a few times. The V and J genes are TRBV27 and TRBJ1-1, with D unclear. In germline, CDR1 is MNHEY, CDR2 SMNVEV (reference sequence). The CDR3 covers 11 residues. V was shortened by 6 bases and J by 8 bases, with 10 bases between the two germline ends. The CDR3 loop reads CASRSFGEAFF. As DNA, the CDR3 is TGTGCCAGCAGATCCTTCGGCGAAGCTTTCTTT.

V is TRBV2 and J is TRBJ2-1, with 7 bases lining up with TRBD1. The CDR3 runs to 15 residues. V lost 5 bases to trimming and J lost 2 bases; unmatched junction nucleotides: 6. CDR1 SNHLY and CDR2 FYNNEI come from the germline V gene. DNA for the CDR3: TGTGCCAGCAGTCAAAGGCAGGGGGCCTACAATGAGCAGTTCTTC. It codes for CASSQRQGAYNEQFF.

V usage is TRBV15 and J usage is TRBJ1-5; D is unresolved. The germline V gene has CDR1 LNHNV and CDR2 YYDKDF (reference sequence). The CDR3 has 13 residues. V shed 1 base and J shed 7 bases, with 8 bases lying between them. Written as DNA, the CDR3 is TGTGCCACCAGCAGAGGGGGTTTGCAGCCCCAGCATTTT. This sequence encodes CATSRGGLQPQHF. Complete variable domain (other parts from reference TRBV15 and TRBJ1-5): DAMVIQNPRYQVTQFGKPVTLSCSQTLNHNVMYWYQQKSSQAPKLLFHYYDKDFNNEADTPDNFQSRRPNTSFCFLDIRSPGLGDTAMYLCATSRGGLQPQHFGDGTRLSIL.

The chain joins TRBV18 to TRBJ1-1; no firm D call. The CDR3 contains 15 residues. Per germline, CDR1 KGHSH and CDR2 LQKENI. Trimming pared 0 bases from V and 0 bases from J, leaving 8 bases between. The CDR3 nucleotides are TGTGCCAGCTCACCACCAGGGTACATGAACACTGAAGCTTTCTTT. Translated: CASSPPGYMNTEAFF.